These 18 T cell receptor beta chains originate from one sample sequenced in a study of cytomegalovirus exposure and HLA in healthy donors. 13 Jbeta primers and 60 Vbeta primers were used for the PCR. The protocol was immunoSEQ multiplex PCR, while the TCRdb copy is restricted to in-frame clones and leaves out a portion. The sample lists some 110,000 clones; more than 60% were seen once. The material sequenced was PBMCs. Receptor source: a man aged 35 to 55 in good health and CMV-seronegative.

J is TRBJ1-4 and V is TRBV7-9, with 8 bases fitting TRBD1. Trimming at V came to 4 bases and at J to 4 bases, leaving 8 bases not matched to a gene. The CDR3 contains 16 residues. Germline loops: CDR1 SEHNR, CDR2 FQNEAQ (reference sequence). The CDR3 DNA reads TGTGCCAGCAGCTCCGGCGCAGGGGGCTTTAATGAAAAACTGTTTTTT. Encoded protein: CASSSGAGGFNEKLFF.

This rearrangement joins TRBV4-1 to TRBJ1-5, with 8 bases identical to TRBD1. V gave up 1 base and J gave up 7 bases; unmatched junction bases: 9. From germline, CDR1 is MGHRA and CDR2 YSYEKL. The CDR3 sequence is 16 residues long. Here the CDR3 DNA reads TGCGCCAGCAGCCAAGGTCCAGGGGGCGCAGAGCAGCCCCAGCATTTT. It encodes CASSQGPGGAEQPQHF.

The chain couples TRBV10-2 to TRBJ2-3; 7 bases match TRBD1. Germline V gives CDR1 WSHSY, CDR2 SAAADI. The CDR3 sequence is 12 residues long. J gave up 14 bases and V 3 bases, and 8 bases lay outside the gene matches. CDR3 DNA: TGCGCCAGCAGTGACCCACAGGGGTTTGCGTATTTT. Amino acid sequence: CASSDPQGFAYF.

This clone occurred a few times. V and J are TRBV6-1 and TRBJ1-5, with a tentative D call TRBD1 (6 bases). In germline, CDR1 is MNHNS, CDR2 SASEGT. V was clipped by 6 bases and J by 7 bases, with 13 bases between them. This CDR3 spans 13 amino acids. The CDR3 nucleotides are TGTGCCAGCAGCTACAGGGTAGGCCAGCCCCAGCATTTT. Protein product: CASSYRVGQPQHF.

V and J are TRBV11-3 and TRBJ2-1, with 16 bases that match TRBD2. Germline lookup yields CDR1 SGHNT and CDR2 YENEEA. With V trimmed by 5 bases and J by 7 bases, 2 bases remained unmatched. The CDR3 has 15 amino acids. DNA of the CDR3: TGTGCCAGCAGCCAGGGACTAGCGGGGGGGAATGAGCAGTTCTTC. It encodes CASSQGLAGGNEQFF.

V gene TRBV2 combines with J gene TRBJ1-5; D is ambiguous. The CDR3 is 14 amino acids. The V end lost 7 bases, the J end lost 2 bases, and 12 bases lay between the germline ends. Looked up from germline, CDR1 is SNHLY and CDR2 is FYNNEI. The CDR3 reads CASTRNVGNQPQHF. DNA for the CDR3: TGTGCCAGCACGAGGAATGTTGGCAATCAGCCCCAGCATTTT.

The V and J genes are TRBV9 and TRBJ2-1; D is ambiguous. Germline CDR1 and CDR2: SGDLS and YYNGEE. The CDR3 is 12 residues long. The V end lost 4 bases, the J end lost 4 bases, and 6 bases lay between the germline ends. In DNA, the CDR3 is TGTGCCAGCAGCCGACAATACAATGAGCAGTTCTTC. Translation gives CASSRQYNEQFF.

The J gene is TRBJ2-6, the V gene TRBV11-2, with 8 bases lining up with TRBD1. The V gene's germline CDR1 is SGHAT and CDR2 FQNNGV. This CDR3 is built from 19 residues. V lost 2 bases and J lost 0; bases outside the gene matches: 9. In DNA form, the CDR3 reads TGTGCCAGCAGCTTATCTGGGACAGGCTTTGTCTCTGGGGCCAACGTCCTGACTTTC. Translated: CASSLSGTGFVSGANVLTF.

V is TRBV5-1 and J is TRBJ2-1, with a weak D call TRBD2 (6 bases). The CDR3 runs to 12 residues. Trimming shortened V by 4 bases and J by 9 bases, and 11 bases separated the two germline ends. Germline V gene data show CDR1 as SGHRS and CDR2 as YFSETQ. For the CDR3, the DNA is TGCGCCAGCAGCCTATCTAGCGTTGAGCAGTTCTTC. Protein product: CASSLSSVEQFF.

Comment on this clone: A junction end diverges from the germline sequence, so it may reflect a read error. The chain couples TRBV27 to TRBJ1-5; D is unresolved. CDR1 and CDR2 from the germline V gene are MNHEY and SMNVEV (reference sequence). This CDR3 comprises 16 residues. CDR3 amino acids: CASRLSGAAVRQPQHF. For the CDR3, the DNA is TGTGCCAGCAGATTATCCGGCGCGGCGGTGAGACAGCCCCAGCATTTT.

The V gene is TRBV10-2, the J gene TRBJ2-2; 11 bases are a match to TRBD1. The germline V gene encodes CDR1 WSHSY and CDR2 SAAADI. This CDR3 has 15 amino acids. Germline trimming cut 7 bases from V and 7 bases from J; bases unmatched to any gene: 8. The CDR3 reads CASTRDRGYDGELFF. The DNA of the CDR3 is TGCGCCAGCACTAGGGACAGGGGGTATGACGGGGAGCTGTTTTTT.

The chain combines TRBV4-2 with TRBJ2-3, with TRBD2 identical over 13 bases. This CDR3 region has 16 residues. Germline trimming cut 4 bases from V and 2 bases from J; bases unmatched to any gene: 3. Germline CDR1 LGHNA, CDR2 YNFKEQ. Here the CDR3 DNA reads TGTGCCAGCAGCCCGACTAGCGGGGGGCACACAGATACGCAGTATTTT. It translates to CASSPTSGGHTDTQYF.

The rearrangement joins TRBV18 to TRBJ2-5, with unresolved D. The CDR3 runs to 15 residues. V was cut by 0 bases and J by 2 bases, with 10 bases left in between. Looked up from germline, CDR1 is KGHSH and CDR2 is LQKENI. This CDR3 reads CASSPPAAAQETQYF. The DNA of the CDR3 is TGTGCCAGCTCACCACCGGCGGCAGCACAAGAGACCCAGTACTTC.

Here the CDR3 reads CATMQVANPYEQYF. For the CDR3, the DNA is TGCGCCACCATGCAGGTGGCCAACCCCTACGAGCAGTACTTC. The chain uses TRBV10-2 and TRBJ2-7; no firm D call. The germline gives CDR1 WSHSY, CDR2 SAAADI. The V end was cut by 10 bases, the J end by 2 bases, with 18 bases between. This CDR3 has 14 residues.

J is TRBJ2-4 and V is TRBV7-2, with D perhaps matching TRBD2 (5 bases). The CDR3 has 19 residues. Per the germline V gene, CDR1 is SGHTA and CDR2 is FQGNSA. Deletions cut 2 bases from V and 1 base from J, with 21 bases between. CDR3 sequence (DNA): TGTGCCAGCAGCTTACGAACGAGCGGACTCACAAGGGCCAAAAACATTCAGTACTTC. It encodes CASSLRTSGLTRAKNIQYF. The variable domain in full, completed from reference TRBV7-2 and TRBJ2-4, reads GAGVSQSPSNKVTEKGKDVELRCDPISGHTALYWYRQSLGQGLEFLIYFQGNSAPDKSGLPSDRFSAERTGGSVSTLTIQRTQQEDSAVYLCASSLRTSGLTRAKNIQYFGAGTRLSVL.

This sequence joins TRBV18 and TRBJ1-5; D call uncertain. The V end was cut by 1 base, the J end by 2 bases, with 6 bases between. Germline CDR1 is KGHSH and CDR2 is LQKENI. The CDR3 extends over 14 amino acids. The chain's CDR3 is CASSPREGNQPQHF. The CDR3, as DNA: TGTGCCAGCTCACCACGAGAGGGCAATCAGCCCCAGCATTTT.

The chain is built from TRBV18 and TRBJ1-1; 12 nucleotides match TRBD1. CDR3 length equals 17 residues. The V gene's germline CDR1 is KGHSH and CDR2 LQKENI. The ends lost 5 bases at V and 4 bases at J; junction bases unmatched: 11. CDR3 in amino acids: CASSKGTGGARSTEAFF. The CDR3 DNA reads as TGTGCCAGCTCAAAAGGGACAGGGGGCGCCCGGAGCACTGAAGCTTTCTTT.

CDR3 loop: CASSPVRTSGGARDIQYF. CDR3 DNA sequence: TGTGCCAGCAGCCCCGTAAGGACTAGCGGGGGGGCCCGTGACATTCAGTACTTC. The chain joins TRBV13 to TRBJ2-4; TRBD2 aligns across 15 bases. With V trimmed by 5 bases and J by 8 bases, 13 bases remained unmatched. This CDR3 has 18 amino acids. Germline loops: CDR1 PRHDT, CDR2 FYEKMQ (reference sequence).